This is a list of T cell receptor beta chains from one sample in a study of shared clonotypes between healthy human individuals. Sequencing used immunoSEQ multiplex PCR; TCRdb keeps in-frame clones, though not all of them. Of under 2,500,000 clones listed, under 97% are singletons. The sample taken for sequencing was naive CD4+ T cells sorted from blood. Receptors were obtained from a man between 18 and 35 years old in good health. Both conserved end residues are part of each CDR3. D genes are given only for firm matches. Rows may omit the clone size; those that give it use once, few, many or a size class.

v_gene	abundance	j_gene	d_gene	CDR3aa	CDR3nt
TRBV19	once	TRBJ1-5	NA	CASSGRDQPQHF	TGTGCCAGTTCCGGCAGGGATCAGCCCCAGCATTTT
TRBV27	NA	TRBJ2-3	TRBD2	CASSPLAASTDTQYF	TGTGCCAGCAGTCCTCTAGCGGCTAGCACAGATACGCAGTATTTT
TRBV5-1	NA	TRBJ2-7	TRBD2	CASSWTSGSSYEQYF	TGCGCCAGCAGCTGGACTAGCGGGTCCTCCTACGAGCAGTACTTC
TRBV10-1	NA	TRBJ2-1	TRBD2	CASSMTSGSGEQFF	TGCGCCAGCAGTATGACTAGCGGTTCGGGTGAGCAGTTCTTC
TRBV10-3	NA	TRBJ1-2	NA	CAISRGTGYGYTF	TGTGCCATCAGTAGGGGAACAGGGTACGGCTACACCTTC
TRBV10-3	NA	TRBJ2-3	NA	CATKVSASTDTQYF	TGTGCCACAAAGGTTTCCGCTAGCACAGATACGCAGTATTTT
TRBV6-5	NA	TRBJ2-1	TRBD2	CASSTYGGRADEQFF	TGTGCCAGCAGTACCTACGGCGGGAGGGCCGATGAGCAGTTCTTC
TRBV6-5	NA	TRBJ1-2	NA	CASRIRGGYGYTF	TGTGCCAGCAGGATTAGGGGTGGCTATGGCTACACCTTC
TRBV30	NA	TRBJ1-1	NA	CAWSGASEAFF	TGTGCCTGGTCCGGGGCGTCTGAAGCTTTCTTT
TRBV4-1	NA	TRBJ2-7	NA	CASSQVMTREQYF	TGCGCCAGCAGCCAAGTGATGACTCGGGAGCAGTACTTC
TRBV10-3	once	TRBJ1-1	NA	CAIGAGSTEAFF	TGTGCCATCGGGGCAGGGTCCACTGAAGCTTTCTTT
TRBV10-1	NA	TRBJ2-5	NA	CASSEGTEYQETQYF	TGCGCCAGCAGTGAGGGAACGGAGTACCAAGAGACCCAGTACTTC
TRBV10-3	NA	TRBJ1-1	NA	CAISESGTEAFF	TGTGCCATCAGTGAGAGCGGCACTGAAGCTTTCTTT
TRBV5-4	NA	TRBJ1-6	NA	CASSLWVGTGTLHSPLHF	TGTGCCAGCAGCTTGTGGGTGGGAACCGGGACACTTCATTCACCCCTCCACTTT
TRBV10-1	NA	TRBJ2-3	TRBD1	CAKHPGQGMTDTQYF	TGCGCCAAGCACCCGGGACAGGGGATGACAGATACGCAGTATTTT
TRBV20-1	NA	TRBJ2-7	NA	CSAFVSYEQYF	TGCAGTGCATTCGTTTCCTACGAGCAGTACTTC